This TCR beta chain originates from a study of T-cell memory formation after mild COVID-19. In the study overall: The study found TCR clusters largely donor specific.

TCRdb reprocessed the 5' RACE reads via MiXCR and lists one record per CDR3 protein. The sample contains fewer than 150,000 distinct CDR3 sequences, about 5.9% of which appear only once. Study-level points and caveats: The finding that pre-infection memory included some responding clones suggested that cross-reactive memory joined. Clones contracting across day 15 to 85 had a balanced CD4/CD8 profile; later expanding clones leaned CD4+. Whether second-wave clones peaking at day 37 were SARS-CoV-2 specific went unconfirmed.

Per the germline V gene, CDR1 is SEHNR and CDR2 is FQNEAQ (reference sequence). The CDR3 consists of 17 residues. The V segment lost 2 bases and the J segment 6 bases; nucleotides outside the gene matches: 10. Concerning this clonotype itself: Antigen: not known.

Sequenced input: PBMCs or a T cell subset sorted from them (not recorded which). The TCR comes from an adult woman who had mild COVID-19 (a few samples of this study predate the infection). Cell type and time point are not known. The V and J genes are TRBV7-9 and TRBJ2-2, with TRBD2 identical over 9 bases. The DNA for the CDR3 is TGTGCCAGCAGCTTAATTGGTAGCGGGAGTGCCGCCGGGGAGCTGTTTTTT. It is translated as CASSLIGSGSAAGELFF. The whole variable domain, filled in from reference TRBV7-9 and TRBJ2-2, reads DTGVSQNPRHKITKRGQNVTFRCDPISEHNRLYWYRQTLGQGPEFLTYFQNEAQLEKSRLLSDRFSAERPKGSFSTLEIQRTEQGDSAMYLCASSLIGSGSAAGELFFGEGSRLTVL.